These T cell receptor beta chains were read from a single sample in a study of blood T cells in healthy people across ages. TCRdb reprocessed the 5' RACE reads with MiXCR, giving one entry per CDR3 protein. Of 1.2 million to 1.5 million distinct CDR3 sequences detected, roughly 60% appear once; the ten largest clones hold 6.5% to 8.5%. Sequencing used blood. These receptors originate from a man younger than 30 in good health. Each CDR3 is given with its conserved first and last residue. D genes are given only for firm matches. Size tells how often a clone was seen (once, few, many) or the class of an expanded clone, and some rows leave it out.

J	D	V	size	length	CDR3	DNA
TRBJ2-5	-	TRBV20-1	-	15	CSATLGPSPQETQYF	TGCAGTGCTACTCTGGGACCCTCTCCACAAGAGACCCAGTACTTC
TRBJ2-5	TRBD1	TRBV3-1	-	15	CASSQGDRAAETQYF	TGTGCCAGCAGCCAAGGGGACAGGGCGGCGGAGACCCAGTACTTC
TRBJ2-1	TRBD1	TRBV29-1	-	13	CSSQGATYNEQFF	TGCAGCTCACAGGGGGCCACCTACAATGAGCAGTTCTTC
TRBJ2-2	-	TRBV9	few	15	CASSVVGTNTGELFF	TGTGCCAGCAGCGTAGTGGGGACGAACACCGGGGAGCTGTTTTTT
TRBJ2-7	-	TRBV4-2	-	15	CASSQSQGLSYEQYF	TGTGCCAGCAGCCAATCGCAGGGGCTTTCCTACGAGCAGTACTTC
TRBJ2-7	-	TRBV6-1	-	13	CASKGSSTYEQYF	TGTGCCTCCAAAGGGTCCAGTACCTACGAGCAGTACTTC
TRBJ2-7	-	TRBV10-3	-	14	CAISEPGRPYEQYF	TGTGCCATCAGTGAGCCGGGGAGGCCCTACGAGCAGTACTTC
TRBJ1-2	-	TRBV7-6	-	15	CASSLSTVHEGGYTF	TGTGCCAGCAGCTTATCGACAGTTCACGAGGGGGGCTACACCTTC
TRBJ1-4	-	TRBV29-1	-	12	CSVEQSNEKLFF	TGCAGCGTTGAGCAGTCTAATGAAAAACTGTTTTTT
TRBJ2-7	-	TRBV28	many	12	CASSSGGHEQYF	TGTGCCAGCAGTTCTGGGGGCCACGAGCAGTACTTC
TRBJ2-7	-	TRBV7-2	-	15	CASSPSRQSVYEQYF	TGTGCCAGCAGCCCCTCACGGCAGTCAGTCTACGAGCAGTACTTC